This T cell receptor beta chain was captured by sequencing in a study of cytomegalovirus exposure and HLA in healthy donors. Study-wide background: Earlier results showed roughly 120 million unique TCR beta sequences derived from approximately 170 million T cells. Study results and limitations: Later analysis revealed greater clonal expansion in HLA-associated TCR beta chains than in equally common others.

The PCR employed 60 Vbeta primers together with 13 Jbeta primers. The table came from immunoSEQ multiplex PCR; TCRdb's copy has only in-frame clones and leaves some out. The sample records 150,000 to 200,000 clones, just under 80% being singletons. This CDR3 has 17 amino acids. After removal of 2 bases from V and 5 bases from J, the junction contained 6 bases not matched to a gene. Per the germline V gene, CDR1 is SGHRS and CDR2 is YFSETQ. This clone was observed a single time. Its antigen is undetermined. The receptor was isolated from a female donor in good health and CMV-seronegative. The J gene is TRBJ2-1, the V gene TRBV5-1; TRBD2 agrees at 14 bases. The specimen was PBMCs. The CDR3 DNA reads as TGCGCCAGCAGCTTCTCGAGGGGACTAGCGGGAGACAATGAGCAGTTCTTC. It yields the protein CASSFSRGLAGDNEQFF.